Given below is one T cell receptor beta chain in context. Its antigen remains unknown. This specimen comes from a study of T cells in Graves' hyperthyroidism and ophthalmopathy. Study summary: Before any treatment, at initial diagnosis, peripheral blood was collected. Findings and caveats of the study: Ophthalmopathy prediction by the model preceded onset by a median approximately six months.

The germline V and J ends were trimmed by 1 base and 0 bases, with 14 bases remaining between them. The CDR3 length is 17 residues. CDR1 is LGHDT and CDR2 is YNNKEL in the germline V gene (reference sequence). Authors of the study amplified TCR beta CDR3 regions from RNA transcripts. When the TCR CDR3 underwent first-round RT-PCR, the HTBI primer set was used. TCRdb reprocessed the multiplex PCR reads with MiXCR, giving one entry per CDR3 protein. The repertoire consists of a few hundred thousand distinct CDR3 sequences, with around a sixth occurring once and the leading ten covering around 47%. Together with thyroid ultrasound, orbital computed tomography, serum thyroxine and TRAb, clinical symptoms were used for diagnoses.

The source material was blood. The chain combines TRBV3-1 with TRBJ2-3; D is ambiguous. The clonotype was recovered from a woman aged 45-59 years with Graves' hyperthyroidism. This chain's CDR3 is CASSQGNGRPSTDTQYF. Here the CDR3 DNA reads TGTGCCAGCAGCCAAGGAAATGGCAGACCTAGCACAGATACGCAGTATTTT.